Listed below are T cell receptor beta chains from one sample, sequenced in a study of control samples from healthy donors and cancer patients. Clones were read by immunoSEQ multiplex PCR, and TCRdb kept only the in-frame ones, dropping some. The sample yields tens of thousands of clones, under 90% seen once. Source material: blood. The receptors here all came from a man between 50 and 59 years old in good health. Each CDR3 is given with its conserved first and last residue. Each record gives: CDR3 length, J gene, V gene, D gene, clone size, CDR3 DNA, CDR3 protein. D genes are given only for firm matches. For some rows the clone size is stated as once, few or many, or as a class when expanded; others skip it.

15 | TRBJ2-1 | TRBV29-1 | TRBD2 | . | TGCAGCGTTGGCTCCAGACTAGCGCAATATAATGAGCAGTTCTTC | CSVGSRLAQYNEQFF
18 | TRBJ1-5 | TRBV3-1/TRBV3-2 | TRBD1 | . | TGTGCCAGCAGCAACTCAGACAGGGGCTACTATAGCAATCAGCCCCAGCATTTT | CASSNSDRGYYSNQPQHF
15 | TRBJ2-3 | TRBV6-1 | TRBD1 | . | TGTGCCAGCAGTGAGGGACAGGGTAGCACAGATACGCAGTATTTT | CASSEGQGSTDTQYF
15 | TRBJ2-5 | TRBV7-6 | TRBD1 | . | TGTGCCAGCGGCGGGACAGGGGGGGACGGGGAGACCCAGTACTTC | CASGGTGGDGETQYF
19 | TRBJ1-2 | TRBV4-2 | TRBD1 | . | TGTGCCAGCAGCCATACAGGGGGCGCGTCAGGTGTAAAGGTTAATGGCTACACCTTC | CASSHTGGASGVKVNGYTF
13 | TRBJ1-1 | TRBV15 | . | . | TGTGCCACCAGCAGAATTATGAACACTGAAGCTTTCTTT | CATSRIMNTEAFF
12 | TRBJ1-1 | TRBV29-1 | . | . | TGCAGCGTTGAATCGTCGAGATCTGAAGCTTTCTTT | CSVESSRSEAFF
14 | TRBJ1-3 | TRBV7-2 | . | . | TGTGCCAGCAGCCGGGGGGCTGGCGGAAACACCATATATTTT | CASSRGAGGNTIYF
15 | TRBJ1-1 | TRBV2 | . | . | TGTGCCAGCAGTGAAGCAGGACATATGAACACTGAAGCTTTCTTT | CASSEAGHMNTEAFF
15 | TRBJ1-5 | TRBV19 | . | once | TGTGCCAGTAAGTGGGGACTCCGGGAGAATCAGCCCCAGCATTTT | CASKWGLRENQPQHF
14 | TRBJ1-2 | TRBV29-1 | . | . | TGCAGCGCCTCTGCCCGGACATCGCTCTATGGCTACACCTTC | CSASARTSLYGYTF
15 | TRBJ1-1 | TRBV27 | . | . | TGTGCCAGCAGTCCCCTCGGGGGGGGGACCACTGAAGCTTTCTTT | CASSPLGGGTTEAFF
13 | TRBJ1-1 | TRBV30 | . | . | TGTGCCTGGACCACAACAAATTTCGCTGAAGCTTTCTTT | CAWTTTNFAEAFF
16 | TRBJ2-1 | TRBV3-1/TRBV3-2 | TRBD2 | . | TGTGCCAGCACAGCTAGCGGGGGGCCTACCTACAATGAGCAGTTCTTC | CASTASGGPTYNEQFF
11 | TRBJ1-1 | TRBV12-3/TRBV12-4 | . | . | TGTGCCAGCAGTTCAGGACAGGAAGCTTTCTTT | CASSSGQEAFF
13 | TRBJ1-1 | TRBV12-3/TRBV12-4 | . | . | TGTGCCAGCAGTTTAACATCGAACACTGAAGCTTTCTTT | CASSLTSNTEAFF
15 | TRBJ1-6 | TRBV15 | . | . | TGTGCCACCAGCAGAGGGGGGGGAAAGAATTCACCCCTCCACTTT | CATSRGGGKNSPLHF
16 | TRBJ2-1 | TRBV7-8 | TRBD1 | . | TGTGCCAGCAGCTTAACGGGACAGGGTATCGACAATGAGCAGTTCTTC | CASSLTGQGIDNEQFF
16 | TRBJ2-6 | TRBV19 | TRBD1 | . | TGTGCCAGTAATACAGGGGGCATTTCTGGGGCCAACGTCCTGACTTTC | CASNTGGISGANVLTF
16 | TRBJ1-4 | TRBV3-1/TRBV3-2 | . | . | TGTGCCAGCAGCCAAGATGTTACGGGGATGGGGGGAAAACTGTTTTTT | CASSQDVTGMGGKLFF
14 | TRBJ2-3 | TRBV24-1 | . | . | TGTGCCACCAGTGAAGCGCGGAACACAGATACGCAGTATTTT | CATSEARNTDTQYF
15 | TRBJ2-2 | TRBV18 | . | . | TGTGCCAGCTCCCCCGCCCGTTCGAACACCGGGGAGCTGTTTTTT | CASSPARSNTGELFF
11 | TRBJ2-1 | TRBV7-2 | . | once | TGTGCCAGCAGCTCAGGGTATGAGCAGTTCTTC | CASSSGYEQFF
11 | TRBJ2-5 | TRBV7-2 | . | . | TGTGCCAGCAGCTTATGGGAGACCCAGTACTTC | CASSLWETQYF
18 | TRBJ1-4 | TRBV4-1 | TRBD1 | few | TGCGCCAGCAGCCCTCGGACAGGGAGACTTGCAACTAATGAAAAACTGTTTTTT | CASSPRTGRLATNEKLFF
16 | TRBJ1-6 | TRBV6-6 | . | . | TGTGCCAGCAGTTACTCGTGGGGGTTGCTAAATTCACCCCTCCACTTT | CASSYSWGLLNSPLHF
14 | TRBJ2-2 | TRBV10-3 | . | . | TGTGCCATCAAGGACAGTGCGAACACCGGGGAGCTGTTTTTT | CAIKDSANTGELFF
14 | TRBJ1-1 | TRBV29-1 | . | . | TGCAGCGTTGAGGTAGGACGAATGAACACTGAAGCTTTCTTT | CSVEVGRMNTEAFF
14 | TRBJ1-5 | TRBV6-5 | . | once | TGTGCCAGCAGTTACTCGCGGGGGATTCAGCCCCAGCATTTT | CASSYSRGIQPQHF
18 | TRBJ1-5 | TRBV19 | . | . | TGTGCCAGTAGTAATAACCGCCCAACAACAGGGATAGGGCAGCCCCAGCATTTT | CASSNNRPTTGIGQPQHF
13 | TRBJ1-1 | TRBV29-1 | TRBD1 | . | TGCAGCGTGGATCCGGGACAGGGACTTTCGGCTTTCTTT | CSVDPGQGLSAFF
16 | TRBJ1-3 | TRBV28 | . | once | TGTGCCAGCAGTTCCCCAGAGGGCCTCTCTGGAAACACCATATATTTT | CASSSPEGLSGNTIYF
16 | TRBJ2-3 | TRBV4-1 | . | . | TGCGCCAGCAGCCATGACCTAGTGCTACTCACAGATACGCAGTATTTT | CASSHDLVLLTDTQYF
15 | TRBJ1-2 | TRBV23-1 | TRBD1 | . | TGCGCCAGCAGTCAATCAAGACAGGGGGCTCATGGCTACACCTTC | CASSQSRQGAHGYTF
17 | TRBJ2-7 | TRBV5-4 | TRBD2 | . | TGTGCCAGCAGCTTGCAAGCACTAGCGGGGGGGAAGAACGAGCAGTACTTC | CASSLQALAGGKNEQYF
16 | TRBJ2-4 | TRBV9 | . | . | TGTGCCAGCAGCGTAGCTGGAAATAAGGCCAAAAACATTCAGTACTTC | CASSVAGNKAKNIQYF
13 | TRBJ1-1 | TRBV30 | . | . | TGTGCCTGGACCAGCGTGGTGAACACTGAAGCTTTCTTT | CAWTSVVNTEAFF
15 | TRBJ1-2 | TRBV19 | . | . | TGTGCCAGTATCTCCCAGGATCCAGCTAACTATGGCTACACCTTC | CASISQDPANYGYTF
12 | TRBJ2-4 | TRBV6-5 | . | once | TGTGCCACCCAGGGGGGATTAAACATTCAGTACTTC | CATQGGLNIQYF
16 | TRBJ1-1 | TRBV15 | TRBD1 | once | TGTGCCACCAGCAGGGGTATAGACAGGGGGAACACTGAAGCTTTCTTT | CATSRGIDRGNTEAFF
15 | TRBJ1-1 | TRBV18 | . | . | TGTGCCAGCTCACCATTTGAGGAGATGAACACTGAAGCTTTCTTT | CASSPFEEMNTEAFF
13 | TRBJ1-2 | TRBV19 | . | . | TGTGCCAGTAGTACTAGTCAGGGAGGTGGCTACACCTTC | CASSTSQGGGYTF
15 | TRBJ2-3 | TRBV28 | TRBD2 | medium-sized | TGTGCCAGCAGTCCGTGGACTAGCGGGGCAGATACGCAGTATTTT | CASSPWTSGADTQYF
15 | TRBJ2-3 | TRBV20-1 | . | . | TGCAGTGCTAGTGACCTGACGGGGAGCACAGATACGCAGTATTTT | CSASDLTGSTDTQYF
14 | TRBJ2-4 | TRBV7-3 | TRBD1 | . | TGTGCCAGTTCAATAGGGGGCCCAGAAAACATTCAGTACTTC | CASSIGGPENIQYF
13 | TRBJ2-3 | TRBV12-3/TRBV12-4 | . | . | TGTGCCAGCATGCTGGGCTGGGCCCAGACGCAGTATTTT | CASMLGWAQTQYF
13 | TRBJ1-5 | TRBV12-5 | . | . | TGTGCTAGTGCCCGCGAGGGCAATCAGCCCCAGCATTTT | CASAREGNQPQHF
15 | TRBJ1-6 | TRBV6-5 | TRBD1 | . | TGTGCCAGCAGAAACGACAGGGCGGTCAATTCACCCCTCCACTTT | CASRNDRAVNSPLHF